A single sample gave rise to the 32 T cell receptor beta chains below, sequenced in a study of vaccination effects on CD4 cells after COVID-19. Sequencing was performed with immunoSEQ multiplex PCR; in TCRdb, only in-frame clones are kept and a portion is missing. Among about 38,000 clones, approximately 80% were seen once, and the ten largest hold around 2%. ViraFEST expansion of antigen-specific CD4+ T cells with viral peptide pools preceded sequencing. A roughly ten-day culture period preceded the isolation of CD4+ T cells. Vaccination of participants consisted of two doses of either the BNT162b2 or mRNA-1273 vaccine. What these receptors recognize is not known. The sequencing here drew on CD4+ T cells from PBMCs cultured with HCoV-NL63 spike peptides, taken after COVID-19 vaccination. The receptors come from a human donor who received a COVID-19 vaccine. Some clones in this sample may be carry-over from other donors' samples.

The rearrangement joins TRBV12-3 or TRBV12-4 to TRBJ2-1; weak D call: TRBD1 (5 bases). The CDR3 loop spans 12 amino acids. V gave up 1 base and J gave up 10 bases, with 8 bases separating them. CDR3 nucleotide sequence: TGTGCCAGCAGTTTAGGGCAGGGAGAGCAGTTCTTC. Residues: CASSLGQGEQFF.

This chain uses TRBV19 with TRBJ2-1, with D possibly TRBD2 on 7 matching bases. CDR3 length equals 17 residues. V shed 0 bases and J shed 7 bases, with 19 bases lying between them. Germline values: CDR1 LNHDA, CDR2 SQIVND (reference sequence). As DNA, the CDR3 is TGTGCCAGTAGTATAGATCGGGGAGGGGGAGCCGGTAATGAGCAGTTCTTC. Residues: CASSIDRGGGAGNEQFF. The entire variable domain, with the rest obtained from reference TRBV19 and TRBJ2-1, is as follows: DGGITQSPKYLFRKEGQNVTLSCEQNLNHDAMYWYRQDPGQGLRLIYYSQIVNDFQKGDIAEGYSVSREKKESFPLTVTSAQKNPTAFYLCASSIDRGGGAGNEQFFGPGTRLTVL.

The chain couples TRBV5-1 to TRBJ1-2; tentative D call: TRBD1 (5 bases). CDR1 is SGHRS and CDR2 is YFSETQ in the germline V gene. The CDR3 length is 16 residues. The V end lost 1 base, the J end lost 4 bases, and 17 bases lay between the germline ends. CDR3 amino acids: CASSLPTQTELYGYTF. DNA of the CDR3: TGCGCCAGCAGCTTGCCGACACAGACAGAGCTCTATGGCTACACCTTC.

V is TRBV3-1 (or the pseudogene TRBV3-2) and J is TRBJ2-5; 7 bases are shared with TRBD1. With 6 bases clipped from V and 6 bases from J, the junction kept 13 bases outside the gene matches. The CDR3 is 15 amino acids. From germline, CDR1 is LGHDT and CDR2 YNNKEL (reference sequence). The CDR3: CASRRMTGPPQTQYF. DNA of the CDR3: TGTGCCAGCAGACGTATGACAGGGCCCCCCCAGACCCAGTACTTC.

V and J are TRBV6-5 and TRBJ2-5; 16 nucleotides agree with TRBD2. The CDR3 is 16 residues long. Looked up from germline, CDR1 is MNHEY and CDR2 is SVGAGI. With V trimmed by 2 bases and J by 4 bases, 1 base remained unmatched. In DNA, the CDR3 is TGTGCCAGCAGTTACGGGACTAGCGGGGGGGGAGAGACCCAGTACTTC. Amino acids: CASSYGTSGGGETQYF.

The sample holds a few counts of this clone. DNA for the CDR3: TGTGCCAGCGGGAACAGGGGAAGTGGCTACACCTTC. It encodes CASGNRGSGYTF. The V call is TRBV2, the J call TRBJ1-2, with TRBD1 matching over 7 bases. There are 12 residues in the CDR3. The trim removed 8 bases at V and 7 bases at J, leaving 7 bases unmatched. The germline V gene has CDR1 SNHLY and CDR2 FYNNEI.

V usage is TRBV3-1 (or the pseudogene TRBV3-2) and J usage is TRBJ2-1; D is undetermined. The CDR3 totals 15 residues. Germline V gene sequence: CDR1 LGHDT, CDR2 YNNKEL (reference sequence). V lost 2 bases to trimming and J lost 0 bases, with 8 bases between them. The CDR3 reads CASSQTHLSYNEQFF. In DNA, the CDR3 is TGTGCCAGCAGCCAAACCCACCTCTCCTACAATGAGCAGTTCTTC.

Here the CDR3 DNA reads TGTGCCAGCAGCTTAACCGGGGCCGGCGGTAGCTATGGCTACACCTTC. It is translated as CASSLTGAGGSYGYTF. The V and J genes are TRBV7-2 and TRBJ1-2, with TRBD1 as a possible D gene (5 bases). The CDR3 has 16 amino acids. Trimming cost V 2 bases and J 4 bases, with 17 bases left between them. Germline V lookup: CDR1 SGHTA, CDR2 FQGNSA.

The J gene is TRBJ1-1, the V gene TRBV6-1; perhaps TRBD1 as D (5 bases). With 3 bases removed from V and 4 bases from J, the gap between germline ends came to 15 bases. This CDR3 is built from 15 residues. The germline V gene has CDR1 MNHNS and CDR2 SASEGT. The CDR3 loop reads CASSDVWGVTTEAFF. The CDR3 DNA reads as TGTGCCAGCAGTGACGTTTGGGGCGTGACCACTGAAGCTTTCTTT.

This chain joins TRBV5-4 and TRBJ2-2, with D possibly being TRBD1 (6 bases). The length of the CDR3 is 14 residues. The ends were cut back, 4 bases at V and 5 bases at J, with 12 bases in the middle. The V gene's germline CDR1 is SGHNT and CDR2 YYREEE (reference sequence). The CDR3 region is CASSPSRGTGELFF. The CDR3 coding sequence is TGTGCCAGCAGCCCTAGCAGGGGTACCGGGGAGCTGTTTTTT.

The J gene is TRBJ2-2, the V gene TRBV11-3; no clear D gene. Per the germline V gene, CDR1 is SGHNT and CDR2 is YENEEA. This CDR3 region has 14 residues. V was clipped by 4 bases and J by 4 bases, with 10 bases between them. CDR3 in amino acids: CASSSRAFTGELFF. In DNA form, the CDR3 reads TGTGCCAGCAGCTCCCGCGCATTCACCGGGGAGCTGTTTTTT.

The V and J genes are TRBV6-4 and TRBJ1-2; D is undetermined. The CDR3 sequence is 12 residues long. In germline, CDR1 is MRHNA, CDR2 SNTAGT. V lost 0 bases and J lost 8, with 7 bases in between. The CDR3: CASSDSRLGYTF. CDR3 bases: TGTGCCAGCAGTGACTCGAGACTCGGCTACACCTTC.

The V gene is TRBV5-1, the J gene TRBJ1-1, with D hard to call. Looked up from germline, CDR1 is SGHRS and CDR2 is YFSETQ. This CDR3 region has 14 residues. Trimming cost V 2 bases and J 8 bases, with 16 bases left between them. CDR3 region: CASSFHYTEIEAFF. The CDR3 DNA follows: TGCGCCAGCAGCTTTCACTATACGGAGATAGAAGCTTTCTTT.

This clone was detected only once. The chain combines TRBV12-3 or TRBV12-4 with TRBJ1-1; no firm D call. V lost 3 bases and J 1 base, leaving 3 bases between the germline ends. The CDR3 spans 12 residues. CDR3 sequence reads: CASSFGNTEAFF. DNA for the CDR3: TGTGCCAGCAGTTTCGGGAACACTGAAGCTTTCTTT.

The V gene is TRBV19, the J gene TRBJ2-4; the D gene could be TRBD1 or TRBD2 (7 bases each). V gave up 5 bases and J gave up 1 base, with 12 bases separating them. This CDR3 is built from 15 residues. Germline V gives CDR1 LNHDA, CDR2 SQIVND (reference sequence). CDR3 region: CASSAGGVAKNIQYF. The CDR3 DNA is TGTGCCAGTAGTGCAGGGGGGGTGGCCAAAAACATTCAGTACTTC.

The V gene is TRBV2, the J gene TRBJ1-1; 7 bases align to TRBD1. Germline V gene data show CDR1 as SNHLY and CDR2 as FYNNEI. The trim removed 9 bases at V and 3 bases at J, leaving 7 bases unmatched. The CDR3 totals 13 residues. The CDR3 is CASGGQSDTEAFF. The CDR3 DNA follows: TGTGCCAGTGGGGGACAGTCGGACACTGAAGCTTTCTTT.

The CDR3 bases are TGTGCCAGCAGTTACTCCAGGGTCGTTATGAACACTGAAGCTTTCTTT. This sequence encodes CASSYSRVVMNTEAFF. The V gene is TRBV6-5, the J gene TRBJ1-1; weak D call: TRBD1 (5 bases). This CDR3 contains 16 residues. Germline V gene data show CDR1 as MNHEY and CDR2 as SVGAGI. Between the trimmed V and J ends, which lost 0 bases and 0 bases, there was a span of 11 bases.

The chain combines TRBV9 with TRBJ2-2; D remains ambiguous. Between the trimmed V and J ends, which lost 0 bases and 6 bases, there was a span of 6 bases. The germline CDR1 and CDR2 sequences are SGDLS and YYNGEE. The CDR3 length is 13 residues. The CDR3 is CASSVGVAGELFF. In DNA, the CDR3 is TGTGCCAGCAGCGTAGGAGTCGCCGGGGAGCTGTTTTTT.

This chain uses TRBV7-2 with TRBJ1-2; TRBD1 might be the D (5 bases). This CDR3 is 16 amino acids long. The germline CDR1 and CDR2 sequences are SGHTA and FQGNSA. Trimming removed 1 base at V and 6 bases at J, with 18 bases between. CDR3 bases: TGTGCCAGCAGCTTAGGGGCCTCCGGCAGGGTCCATGGCTACACCTTC. As protein: CASSLGASGRVHGYTF.

The CDR3 region is CASSPETRGDGYTF. CDR3 nucleotides: TGTGCCAGCTCACCAGAGACTAGGGGAGATGGCTACACCTTC. This sequence joins TRBV18 and TRBJ1-2; possible D gene TRBD1, 5 bases. The CDR3 extends over 14 amino acids. V was pared by 2 bases and J by 6 bases, with 13 bases between. Germline assignment: CDR1 KGHSH and CDR2 LQKENI.

The V and J genes are TRBV5-4 and TRBJ2-5; D is possibly TRBD2 (5 bases). Deletions cut 4 bases from V and 3 bases from J, with 10 bases between. The CDR3 sequence is 13 residues long. From germline, CDR1 is SGHNT and CDR2 YYREEE (reference sequence). This CDR3 is CASSPPREETQYF. The CDR3 region has the DNA TGTGCCAGCAGCCCCCCGAGGGAAGAGACCCAGTACTTC.

J is TRBJ1-2 and V is TRBV11-2; D is unclear. Per the germline V gene, CDR1 is SGHAT and CDR2 is FQNNGV. The V end lost 6 bases, the J end lost 3 bases, and 14 bases lay between the germline ends. CDR3 length equals 14 residues. The CDR3 DNA is TGTGCCAGCAGTCGCACCTGGATCGACTATGGCTACACCTTC. As protein: CASSRTWIDYGYTF.

In regard to this clone: Mismatch with germline at one junction end may stem from a read error. The chain is built from TRBV11-2 and TRBJ2-6; TRBD1 agrees at 11 bases. CDR3 size: 14 residues. Germline assignment: CDR1 SGHAT and CDR2 FQNNGV. CDR3 sequence (DNA): TGTGCCAGCAGCCTAGGGACAGGGGGCAACGTCCTGACTTTC. Protein product: CASSLGTGGNVLTF.

The rearrangement uses TRBV28 and TRBJ1-3; perhaps TRBD1 as D (5 bases). V lost 4 bases to trimming and J lost 0 bases, with 10 bases between them. Germline V gives CDR1 MDHEN, CDR2 SYDVKM. The CDR3 is made up of 15 amino acids. CDR3 nucleotides: TGTGCCAGCAGTTCTGGGGGGAGCTCTGGAAACACCATATATTTT. This gives the protein CASSSGGSSGNTIYF. Combining the CDR3 with reference TRBV28 and TRBJ1-3 gives the whole variable domain DVKVTQSSRYLVKRTGEKVFLECVQDMDHENMFWYRQDPGLGLRLIYFSYDVKMKEKGDIPEGYSVSREKKERFSLILESASTNQTSMYLCASSSGGSSGNTIYFGEGSWLTVV.

The J gene is TRBJ2-7, the V gene TRBV7-2; 9 bases are shared with TRBD2. Per germline, CDR1 SGHTA and CDR2 FQGNSA. The V segment lost 5 bases and the J segment 1 base; nucleotides outside the gene matches: 6. The CDR3 runs 15 residues. In nucleotides, the CDR3 is TGTGCCAGCAGCCGGGAGGCGGGGGGGTCCTACGAGCAGTACGTC. Its protein is CASSREAGGSYEQYV.

The chain joins TRBV24-1 to TRBJ2-3; weak D call: TRBD1 (5 bases). The CDR3 runs 14 residues. Trimming stripped 4 bases from V and 4 bases from J, with 11 bases between. Germline V gene lookup returns CDR1 KGHDR and CDR2 SFDVKD. Here the CDR3 reads CATSESAGSDTQYF. CDR3 DNA: TGTGCCACCAGTGAGTCGGCAGGGTCAGATACGCAGTATTTT.

The gene calls are TRBV28 and TRBJ1-1; 7 bases match TRBD1. Trimming cost V 6 bases and J 2 bases; bases outside gene matches: 9. The CDR3 loop spans 15 amino acids. Per germline, CDR1 MDHEN and CDR2 SYDVKM. DNA for the CDR3: TGTGCCAGCAGAGCGATCAGGGGGGGAAACACTGAAGCTTTCTTT. It is translated as CASRAIRGGNTEAFF.

The chain couples TRBV3-1 (or the pseudogene TRBV3-2) to TRBJ2-4, with unresolved D. From germline, CDR1 is LGHDT and CDR2 YNNKEL (reference sequence). Trimming cost V 4 bases and J 7 bases, with 8 bases left between them. The CDR3 contains 12 residues. Written as DNA, the CDR3 is TGTGCCAGCAGCCTAAACGGGAACATTCAGTACTTC. Protein product: CASSLNGNIQYF.

The gene calls are TRBV7-2 and TRBJ2-5; TRBD1 is a possible D gene (7 bases). The CDR3 is made up of 15 amino acids. The germline gives CDR1 SGHTA, CDR2 FQGNSA. V gave up 5 bases and J gave up 5 bases, with 18 bases separating them. CDR3 bases: TGTGCCAGCAGCCCACCTGCCAGGGGGGCGGAGACCCAGTACTTC. Residues: CASSPPARGAETQYF.

This clone appeared a few times. The chain combines TRBV6-5 with TRBJ2-7; 8 nucleotides agree with TRBD1. Germline loops: CDR1 MNHEY, CDR2 SVGAGI. V was pared by 5 bases and J by 7 bases, with 4 bases of the junction left unmatched. The CDR3 length is 12 residues. The DNA of the CDR3 is TGTGCCAGCAGTCGACAGGGGTGGGAGCAGTACGTC. Translation gives CASSRQGWEQYV.

V usage is TRBV9 and J usage is TRBJ2-6; 7 bases are shared with TRBD2. Germline V gene sequence: CDR1 SGDLS, CDR2 YYNGEE. The CDR3 totals 17 residues. V trimming: 6 bases; J trimming: 0 bases; junction bases outside the gene matches: 9. DNA of the CDR3: TGTGCCAGCACCCCGCGAGCGGGGAACTCTGGGGCCAACGTCCTGACTTTC. As protein: CASTPRAGNSGANVLTF.

The V and J genes are TRBV2 and TRBJ1-3, with D unclear. Germline CDR1 and CDR2: SNHLY and FYNNEI. The CDR3 loop spans 15 amino acids. V gave up 2 bases and J gave up 1 base, with 9 bases separating them. CDR3 DNA sequence: TGTGCCAGCAGTGAAAAAAGGGTTTCTGGAAACACCATATATTTT. It translates to CASSEKRVSGNTIYF. The complete variable domain, with remaining parts taken from reference TRBV2 and TRBJ1-3, reads EPEVTQTPSHQVTQMGQEVILRCVPISNHLYFYWYRQILGQKVEFLVSFYNNEISEKSEIFDDQFSVERPDGSNFTLKIRSTKLEDSAMYFCASSEKRVSGNTIYFGEGSWLTVV.